This record covers a single TCR beta chain. This record belongs to a study of T cell responses to AZD1222 COVID-19 vaccine. Method: immunoSEQ multiplex PCR; TCRdb's copy keeps in-frame clones and lacks some. Here the sample spans tens of thousands of clones, 87% being singletons. Trimming cost V 5 bases and J 5 bases, with 9 bases left between them. The CDR3 consists of 11 residues. Germline V gene lookup returns CDR1 GTSNPN and CDR2 SVGIG (reference sequence). The source material was peripheral blood, sampled on day 0 of AZD1222 vaccination. This TCR was sampled from an adult in good health. V gene TRBV30 combines with J gene TRBJ1-2, with D maybe TRBD1 (6 bases). As DNA, the CDR3 is TGTGCCTGGTACAGGGATTATGGCTACACCTTC. Its protein is CAWYRDYGYTF.